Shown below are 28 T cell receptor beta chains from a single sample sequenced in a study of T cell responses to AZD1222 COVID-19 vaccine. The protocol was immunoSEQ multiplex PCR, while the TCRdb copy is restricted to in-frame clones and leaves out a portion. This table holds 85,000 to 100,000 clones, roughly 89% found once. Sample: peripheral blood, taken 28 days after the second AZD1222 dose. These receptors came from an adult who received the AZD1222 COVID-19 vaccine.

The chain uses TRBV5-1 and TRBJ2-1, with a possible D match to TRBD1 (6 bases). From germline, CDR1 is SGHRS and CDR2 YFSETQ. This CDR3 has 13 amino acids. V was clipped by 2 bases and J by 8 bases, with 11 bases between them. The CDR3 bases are TGCGCCAGCAGCTTACAGGGTGGTGATGAGCAGTTCTTC. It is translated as CASSLQGGDEQFF.

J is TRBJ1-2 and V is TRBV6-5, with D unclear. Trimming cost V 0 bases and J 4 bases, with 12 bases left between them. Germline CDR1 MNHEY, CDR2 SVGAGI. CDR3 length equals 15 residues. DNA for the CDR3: TGTGCCAGCAGTTACTCGTTTATGGGGAGCTATGGCTACACCTTC. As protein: CASSYSFMGSYGYTF.

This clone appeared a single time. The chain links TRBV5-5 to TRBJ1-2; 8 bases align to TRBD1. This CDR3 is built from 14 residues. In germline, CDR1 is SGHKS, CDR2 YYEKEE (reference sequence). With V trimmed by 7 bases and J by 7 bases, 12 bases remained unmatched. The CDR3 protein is CASDQTGGFSGYTF. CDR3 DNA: TGTGCCAGCGACCAAACAGGGGGATTCTCTGGCTACACCTTC.

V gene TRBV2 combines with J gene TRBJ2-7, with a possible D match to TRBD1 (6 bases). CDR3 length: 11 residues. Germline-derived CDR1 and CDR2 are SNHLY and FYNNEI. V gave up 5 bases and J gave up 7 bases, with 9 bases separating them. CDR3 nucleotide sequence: TGTGCCAGCAGTAACAGGGTTGAGCAGTACTTC. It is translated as CASSNRVEQYF.

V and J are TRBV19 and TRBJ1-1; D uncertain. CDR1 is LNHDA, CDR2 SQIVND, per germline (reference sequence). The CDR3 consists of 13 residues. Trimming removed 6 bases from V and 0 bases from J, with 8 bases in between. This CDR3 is CASRDKMNTEAFF. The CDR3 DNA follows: TGTGCCAGTAGGGATAAGATGAACACTGAAGCTTTCTTT.

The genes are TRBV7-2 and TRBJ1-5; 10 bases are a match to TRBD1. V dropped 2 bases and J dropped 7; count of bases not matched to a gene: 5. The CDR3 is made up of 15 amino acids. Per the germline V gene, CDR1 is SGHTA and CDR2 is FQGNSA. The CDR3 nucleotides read TGTGCCAGCAGCTTACCGGGACAGGGGAACCAGCCCCAGCATTTT. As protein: CASSLPGQGNQPQHF.

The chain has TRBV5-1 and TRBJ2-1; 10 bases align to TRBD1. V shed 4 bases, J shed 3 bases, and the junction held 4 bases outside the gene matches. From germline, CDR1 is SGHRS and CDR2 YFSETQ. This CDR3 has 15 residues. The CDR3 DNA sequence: TGCGCCAGCAGCAGACAGGGGGCGGACTACAATGAGCAGTTCTTC. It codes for CASSRQGADYNEQFF.

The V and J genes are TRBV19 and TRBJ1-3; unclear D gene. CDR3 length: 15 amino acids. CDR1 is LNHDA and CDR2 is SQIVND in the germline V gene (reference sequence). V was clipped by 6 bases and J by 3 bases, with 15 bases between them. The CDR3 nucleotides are TGTGCCAGTAGCCTACCCCCGAGGGTTGGAAACACCATATATTTT. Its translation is CASSLPPRVGNTIYF.

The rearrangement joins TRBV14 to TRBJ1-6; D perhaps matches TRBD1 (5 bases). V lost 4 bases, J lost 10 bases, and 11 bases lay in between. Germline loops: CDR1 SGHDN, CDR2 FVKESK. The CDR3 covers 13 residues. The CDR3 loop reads CASSLTRGSPLHF. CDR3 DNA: TGTGCCAGCAGCCTAACAAGGGGATCACCCCTCCACTTT. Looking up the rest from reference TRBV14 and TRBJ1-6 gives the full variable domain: EAGVTQFPSHSVIEKGQTVTLRCDPISGHDNLYWYRRVMGKEIKFLLHFVKESKQDESGMPNNRFLAERTGGTYSTLKVQPAELEDSGVYFCASSLTRGSPLHFGNGTRLTVT.

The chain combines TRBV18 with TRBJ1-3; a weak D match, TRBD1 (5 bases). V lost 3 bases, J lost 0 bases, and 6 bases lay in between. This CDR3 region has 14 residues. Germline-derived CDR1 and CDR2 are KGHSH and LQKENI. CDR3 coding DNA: TGTGCCAGCTCACCTGACAGCTCTGGAAACACCATATATTTT. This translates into CASSPDSSGNTIYF.

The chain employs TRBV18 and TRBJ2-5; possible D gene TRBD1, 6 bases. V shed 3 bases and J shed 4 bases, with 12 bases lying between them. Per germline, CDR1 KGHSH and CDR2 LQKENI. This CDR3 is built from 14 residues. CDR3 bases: TGTGCCAGCTCACCTCGCACAGGGAGAGAGACCCAGTACTTC. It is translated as CASSPRTGRETQYF.

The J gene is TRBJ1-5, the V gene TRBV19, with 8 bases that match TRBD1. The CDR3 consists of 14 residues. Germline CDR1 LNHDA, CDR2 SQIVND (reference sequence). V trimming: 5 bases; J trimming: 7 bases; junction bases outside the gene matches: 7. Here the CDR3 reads CASSYNRGGQPQHF. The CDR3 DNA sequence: TGTGCCAGTAGTTACAACAGGGGGGGACAGCCCCAGCATTTT.

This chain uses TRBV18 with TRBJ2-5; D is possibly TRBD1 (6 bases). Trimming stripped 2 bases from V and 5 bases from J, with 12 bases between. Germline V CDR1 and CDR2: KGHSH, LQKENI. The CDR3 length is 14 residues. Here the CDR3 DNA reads TGTGCCAGCTCACCAGGGGGCTCGAGGGAGACCCAGTACTTC. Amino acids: CASSPGGSRETQYF.

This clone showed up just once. The CDR3 sequence is CASSLSRRANNSPLHF. For the CDR3, the DNA is TGTGCCAGCAGTTTATCCCGCAGGGCAAATAATTCACCCCTCCACTTT. V gene TRBV27 combines with J gene TRBJ1-6, with D tentatively TRBD1 (5 bases). Germline lookup yields CDR1 MNHEY and CDR2 SMNVEV (reference sequence). With 0 bases removed from V and 5 bases from J, the gap between germline ends came to 11 bases. This CDR3 contains 16 residues.

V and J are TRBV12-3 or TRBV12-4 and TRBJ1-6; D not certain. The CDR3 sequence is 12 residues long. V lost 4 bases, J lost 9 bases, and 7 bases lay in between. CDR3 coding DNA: TGTGCCAGCAGTTGGCGCCTTTCACCCCTCCACTTT. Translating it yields CASSWRLSPLHF.

CDR3 sequence (DNA): TGTGCCAGCAGCTCACGAGCCGGGACAGGGACTTCACCCCTCCACTTT. It translates to CASSSRAGTGTSPLHF. V is TRBV7-2 and J is TRBJ1-6, with TRBD1 identical over 9 bases. The CDR3 loop spans 16 amino acids. V lost 4 bases, J lost 9 bases, and 10 bases stayed unmatched. CDR1 SGHTA and CDR2 FQGNSA come from the germline V gene.

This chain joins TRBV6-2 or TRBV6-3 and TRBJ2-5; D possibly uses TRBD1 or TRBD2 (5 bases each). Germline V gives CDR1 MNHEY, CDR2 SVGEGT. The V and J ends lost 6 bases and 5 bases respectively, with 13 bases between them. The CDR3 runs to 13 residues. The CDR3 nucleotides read TGTGCCAGCAGCACGCACGAGGGGGAGACCCAGTACTTC. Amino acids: CASSTHEGETQYF.

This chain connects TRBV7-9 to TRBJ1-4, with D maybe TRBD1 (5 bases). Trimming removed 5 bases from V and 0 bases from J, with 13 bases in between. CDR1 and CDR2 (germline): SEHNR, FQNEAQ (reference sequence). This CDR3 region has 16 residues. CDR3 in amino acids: CASSPGTPATNEKLFF. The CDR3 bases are TGTGCCAGCAGCCCAGGGACCCCGGCAACTAATGAAAAACTGTTTTTT.

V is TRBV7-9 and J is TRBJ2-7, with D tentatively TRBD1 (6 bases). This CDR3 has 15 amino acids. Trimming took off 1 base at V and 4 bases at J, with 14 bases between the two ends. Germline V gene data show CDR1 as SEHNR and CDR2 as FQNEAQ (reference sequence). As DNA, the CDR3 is TGTGCCAGCAGCTTAGGGCAGGGGTGGCGGTACGAGCAGTACTTC. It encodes CASSLGQGWRYEQYF.

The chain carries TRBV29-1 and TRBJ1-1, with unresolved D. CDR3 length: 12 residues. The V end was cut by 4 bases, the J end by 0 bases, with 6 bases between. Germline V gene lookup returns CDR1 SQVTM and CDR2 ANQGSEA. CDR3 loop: CSVGHMNTEAFF. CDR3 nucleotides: TGCAGCGTTGGACATATGAACACTGAAGCTTTCTTT.

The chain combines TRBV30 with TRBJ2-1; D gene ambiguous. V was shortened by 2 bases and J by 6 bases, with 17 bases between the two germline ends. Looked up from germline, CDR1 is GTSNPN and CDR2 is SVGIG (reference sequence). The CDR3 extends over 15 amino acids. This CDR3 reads CAWSPLLVLGNEQFF. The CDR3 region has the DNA TGTGCCTGGAGTCCCCTACTCGTCCTCGGCAATGAGCAGTTCTTC.

The CDR3: CASSQGPHLYEQYF. CDR3 coding DNA: TGTGCCAGCAGCCAGGGACCGCACCTCTACGAGCAGTACTTC. The chain is built from TRBV7-9 and TRBJ2-7; D possibly matches TRBD1 or TRBD2 (5 bases each). Per the germline V gene, CDR1 is SEHNR and CDR2 is FQNEAQ (reference sequence). The CDR3 length is 14 residues. Trimming shortened V by 5 bases and J by 3 bases, and 14 bases separated the two germline ends.

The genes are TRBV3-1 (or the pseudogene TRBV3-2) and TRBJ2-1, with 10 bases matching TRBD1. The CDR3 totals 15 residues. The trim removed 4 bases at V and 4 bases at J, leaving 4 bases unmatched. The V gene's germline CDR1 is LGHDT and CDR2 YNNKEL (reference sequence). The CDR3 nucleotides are TGTGCCAGCAGCCCCGACAGGGGGCCGTACAATGAGCAGTTCTTC. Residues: CASSPDRGPYNEQFF.

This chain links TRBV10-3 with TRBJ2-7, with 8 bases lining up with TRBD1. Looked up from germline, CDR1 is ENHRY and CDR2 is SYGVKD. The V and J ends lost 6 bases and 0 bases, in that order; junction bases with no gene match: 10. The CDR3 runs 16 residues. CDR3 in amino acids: CAISPGTGFNSYEQYF. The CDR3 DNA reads TGTGCCATCAGCCCCGGGACAGGATTTAACTCCTACGAGCAGTACTTC.

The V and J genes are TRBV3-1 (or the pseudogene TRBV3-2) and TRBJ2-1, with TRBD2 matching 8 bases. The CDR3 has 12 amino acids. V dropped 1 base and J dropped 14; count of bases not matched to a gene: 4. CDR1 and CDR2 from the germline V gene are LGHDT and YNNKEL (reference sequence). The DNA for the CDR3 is TGTGCCAGCAGCCAAGGGCGGGGGGCCAAGTTCTTC. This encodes CASSQGRGAKFF.

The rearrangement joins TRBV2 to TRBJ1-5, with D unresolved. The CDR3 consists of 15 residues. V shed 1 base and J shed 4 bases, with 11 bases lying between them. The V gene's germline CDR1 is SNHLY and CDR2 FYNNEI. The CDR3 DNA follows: TGTGCCAGCAGTGAAGACGGGGAGGGTAATCAGCCCCAGCATTTT. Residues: CASSEDGEGNQPQHF.

The CDR3 loop is CASRETGVAKNIQYF. The CDR3 nucleotides are TGTGCCAGCAGGGAGACAGGGGTAGCCAAAAACATTCAGTACTTC. The rearrangement joins TRBV5-6 to TRBJ2-4; 8 nucleotides align to TRBD1. V dropped 5 bases and J dropped 0; count of bases not matched to a gene: 4. Per germline, CDR1 SGHDT and CDR2 YYEEEE. The CDR3 runs 15 residues.

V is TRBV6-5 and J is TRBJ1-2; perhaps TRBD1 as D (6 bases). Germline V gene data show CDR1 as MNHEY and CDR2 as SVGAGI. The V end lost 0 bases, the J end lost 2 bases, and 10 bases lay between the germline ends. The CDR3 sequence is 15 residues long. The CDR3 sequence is CASSYSDRPNYGYTF. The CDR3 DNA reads TGTGCCAGCAGTTACTCGGACAGACCCAACTATGGCTACACCTTC.